In this sample, the clone carrying this T cell receptor (beta chain) turned up many times. V gave up 2 bases and J gave up 5 bases; unmatched junction bases: 15. The CDR3 consists of 17 residues. Germline loops: CDR1 SGHVS, CDR2 FNYEAQ. TCRdb ran MiXCR on the RT-PCR reads and lists one entry per CDR3 protein. The data contain hundreds of thousands of distinct CDR3 sequences, 11% to 15% of them singletons. V usage is TRBV7-6 and J usage is TRBJ2-7, with 7 bases aligning to TRBD1. The receptor was isolated from a female donor in good health, serving as a healthy control. Sequenced sample: memory CD4+ T cells from blood. CDR3 coding DNA: TGTGCCAGCAGCTTACTGCGTGGCCGGGACAGCAACCACGAGCAGTACTTC. This gives the protein CASSLLRGRDSNHEQYF.